This T cell receptor beta chain was identified in a study of PD-1 blockade in classical Hodgkin lymphoma. The repertoire was sequenced with immunoSEQ multiplex PCR; TCRdb's copy has only in-frame clones and lacks some. Altogether about 64,000 clones are present, 85% to 95% being singletons, with the ten largest covering 6.5% to 9.5%. This CDR3 has 13 residues. V lost 2 bases and J lost 5, with 9 bases in between. The germline gives CDR1 MGHRA, CDR2 YSYEKL. Time point denoted: cycle 4 day 1 (C4D1), after less than 7 weeks of nivolumab. All patients experienced relapse after autologous stem cell transplantation, and brentuximab vedotin exposure was variable. As to this clone: Its antigen remains unidentified.

Findings and limits, study-wide: By C4D1, CD4+ diversity increased significantly, especially in complete responders.

The V call is TRBV4-1, the J call TRBJ2-5; D remains ambiguous. The sample in question was peripheral blood mononuclear cells (PBMCs), obtained before the fourth cycle of nivolumab. The sequence was collected from a human donor with classical Hodgkin lymphoma. CDR3 protein: CASSQNPWETQYF. DNA of the CDR3: TGCGCCAGCAGCCAAAATCCCTGGGAGACCCAGTACTTC.